The sequence of this T cell receptor beta chain was determined in a study of shared clonotypes between healthy human individuals. Study at large: The cohort had two women and a few men, ages 18 to 49. Study-wide findings and caveats: Shared across four donors were roughly 5.3% of the naive CD4 clonotypes.

There are 13 residues in the CDR3. Per germline, CDR1 MNHEY and CDR2 SMNVEV (reference sequence). V lost 5 bases and J lost 6; bases outside the gene matches: 4. This table comes from immunoSEQ multiplex PCR, and its TCRdb copy is limited to in-frame clones, with some not included. The repertoire includes 780,000 or so clones, around 77% of them detected once, and more than 1.5% sits in the top ten. Notes on this clone: Its antigen remains unidentified.

In the CD4+ fraction, cells were divided into CD45RA+ naive and CD45RA-negative memory subsets. This chain uses TRBV27 with TRBJ2-7, with TRBD1 identical over 10 bases. Sequencing input: memory CD4+ T cells sorted from blood. The subset: CD45RA-negative fraction. This TCR derives from a woman aged 25-40 years in good health. CDR3 protein: CASSPWTGGEQYF. The CDR3 DNA is TGTGCCAGCAGTCCCTGGACAGGGGGCGAGCAGTACTTC.